This paragraph reports one TCR beta chain. Its antigen is currently unknown. V dropped 2 bases and J dropped 6 bases, with 11 bases sitting between them. The CDR3 has 13 residues. Germline CDR1 is SGHNT and CDR2 is YYREEE (reference sequence). This sample was included in a study of cytomegalovirus exposure and HLA in healthy donors. TCRdb keeps only in-frame clones here, not all; method: immunoSEQ multiplex PCR. The profile shows 150,000 or so clones, about 89% of them singletons. The donors were in the approximately 120-subject validation cohort; that cohort was separate from the roughly 700-subject first cohort. The study's findings and limits: In a later analysis, first-cohort TCR clusters were found to tend to co-occur in the 100 to 150 validation repertoires. As was reported, the classifier diagnosed cytomegalovirus status with high specificity and sensitivity. Testing in vitro showed a few CMV-associated chains specific for CMV antigens.

This sequence was found in a woman in her late teens or twenties in good health and CMV-seropositive. The chain links TRBV5-4 to TRBJ2-5; D is possibly TRBD1 (6 bases). The sequencing sample was made of PBMCs. The CDR3 bases are TGTGCCAGCAGCTTCTCAGGGGCGAAGACCCAGTACTTC. As protein: CASSFSGAKTQYF. The whole variable domain, remainder taken from reference TRBV5-4 and TRBJ2-5, is ETGVTQSPTHLIKTRGQQVTLRCSSQSGHNTVSWYQQALGQGPQFIFQYYREEENGRGNFPPRFSGLQFPNYSSELNVNALELDDSALYLCASSFSGAKTQYFGPGTRLLVL.